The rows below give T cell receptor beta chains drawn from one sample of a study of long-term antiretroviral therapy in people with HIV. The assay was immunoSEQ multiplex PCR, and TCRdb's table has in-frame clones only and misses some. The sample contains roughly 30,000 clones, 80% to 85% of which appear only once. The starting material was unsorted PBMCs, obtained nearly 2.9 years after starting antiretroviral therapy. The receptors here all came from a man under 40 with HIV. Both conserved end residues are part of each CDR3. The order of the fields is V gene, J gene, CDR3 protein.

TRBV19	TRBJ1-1	CASSFQNTEAFF
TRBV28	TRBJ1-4	CASSSHGLNNEKLFF
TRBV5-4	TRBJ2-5	CASSSKGRRQETQYF
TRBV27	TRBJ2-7	CASSLQYAYEQYF
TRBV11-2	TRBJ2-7	CASSSPLDRGTANEQYF
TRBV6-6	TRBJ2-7	CASSWTSGRQYEQYF
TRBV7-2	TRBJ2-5	CASSPLLAGGGETQYF
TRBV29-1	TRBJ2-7	CSVGTGAYEQYF
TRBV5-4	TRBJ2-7	CASSSLPRDRGYEQYF
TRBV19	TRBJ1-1	CASKMEGRRMFTEAFF
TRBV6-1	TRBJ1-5	CASSQRGARNQPQHF
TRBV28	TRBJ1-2	CASSPGGQGFLGYTF
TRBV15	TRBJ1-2	CATSRRTGQGGYTF
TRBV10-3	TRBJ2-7	CAISSPLTGTSDEQYF
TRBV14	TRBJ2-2	CASSPTGTYTGELFF
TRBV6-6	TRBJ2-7	CASSRGGSYIEQYF